This entry lists 15 T cell receptor beta chains sequenced from one sample in a study of CD8+ T cells in alopecia areata. Investigators isolated RNA and reverse transcribed it into cDNA to act as the sequencing template. Only in-frame clones appear in the TCRdb table, and some are missing; sequencing was by immunoSEQ multiplex PCR. Here the sample spans about 180,000 clones, over 55% being singletons. The sample was CD4+ T cells sorted from blood, taken at week 0. The receptors derive from a human donor with alopecia areata.

This sequence joins TRBV30 and TRBJ2-7; D is uncertain. From germline, CDR1 is GTSNPN and CDR2 SVGIG (reference sequence). The CDR3 covers 12 residues. V shed 2 bases and J shed 3 bases, with 8 bases lying between them. The CDR3 is CAWSRGVYEQYF. DNA of the CDR3: TGTGCCTGGAGTCGTGGGGTCTACGAGCAGTACTTC.

V and J are TRBV30 and TRBJ2-5, with D unclear. The V gene's germline CDR1 is GTSNPN and CDR2 SVGIG (reference sequence). This CDR3 has 11 amino acids. Between the trimmed V and J ends, which lost 4 bases and 1 base, there was a span of 4 bases. This chain's CDR3 is CAWTGQETQYF. CDR3 coding DNA: TGTGCCTGGACAGGCCAAGAGACCCAGTACTTC.

The rearrangement links TRBV5-6 to TRBJ1-2; D is possibly TRBD1 (5 bases). There are 13 residues in the CDR3. The germline V gene has CDR1 SGHDT and CDR2 YYEEEE. V lost 4 bases, J lost 4 bases, and 11 bases lay in between. CDR3 bases: TGTGCCAGCAGCCCCCGGACAACCTATGGCTACACCTTC. Its protein product is CASSPRTTYGYTF.

This clone was seen more than once but under ten times. CDR3 amino acids: CASSIRGGTEAFF. The CDR3 DNA follows: TGTGCCAGTAGTATCCGGGGGGGCACTGAAGCTTTCTTT. This chain connects TRBV19 to TRBJ1-1; a weak D match, TRBD1 (5 bases). The CDR3 runs to 13 residues. Deletions cut 3 bases from V and 4 bases from J, with 9 bases between. Germline CDR1 and CDR2: LNHDA and SQIVND (reference sequence).

The chain joins TRBV11-2 to TRBJ1-5, with a weak D call TRBD1 (6 bases). The V and J ends lost 3 bases and 10 bases respectively, with 13 bases between them. This CDR3 comprises 13 residues. Germline lookup yields CDR1 SGHAT and CDR2 FQNNGV. Here the CDR3 reads CASSFIEGGPQHF. For the CDR3, the DNA is TGTGCCAGCAGCTTCATAGAGGGGGGACCCCAGCATTTT.

The chain has TRBV19 and TRBJ2-7; possible D gene TRBD1, 6 bases. This CDR3 is built from 12 residues. Germline loops: CDR1 LNHDA, CDR2 SQIVND (reference sequence). V dropped 6 bases and J dropped 3 bases, with 9 bases sitting between them. The CDR3, as DNA: TGTGCCAGTAGGTCAGGGGACTACGAGCAGTACTTC. This encodes CASRSGDYEQYF.

This chain joins TRBV29-1 and TRBJ2-5; weak D call: TRBD1 (5 bases). This CDR3 contains 13 residues. Germline V CDR1 and CDR2: SQVTM, ANQGSEA. V was pared by 7 bases and J by 6 bases, with 18 bases between. The CDR3 loop reads CSAVDIVGQTQYF. In DNA form, the CDR3 reads TGCAGCGCTGTGGACATTGTAGGGCAGACCCAGTACTTC.

The rearrangement joins TRBV2 to TRBJ2-6; perhaps TRBD2 as D (5 bases). The CDR3 sequence is 18 residues long. Germline V gene sequence: CDR1 SNHLY, CDR2 FYNNEI. V was clipped by 4 bases and J by 0 bases, with 16 bases between them. The CDR3: CASSGLRTGYSGANVLTF. For the CDR3, the DNA is TGTGCCAGCAGTGGTCTTAGGACGGGGTACTCTGGGGCCAACGTCCTGACTTTC.

The chain recombines TRBV20-1 with TRBJ1-1; TRBD1 might be the D (5 bases). The CDR3 has 11 residues. The V end was cut by 5 bases, the J end by 10 bases, with 14 bases between. Germline V gene sequence: CDR1 DFQATT, CDR2 SNEGSKA (reference sequence). The DNA for the CDR3 is TGCAGTGCTTCTCCGGGACCGGGAGCTTTCTTT. Amino acid sequence: CSASPGPGAFF.

This chain uses TRBV30 with TRBJ1-5, with 7 bases matching TRBD1. The CDR3 sequence is 15 residues long. In germline, CDR1 is GTSNPN, CDR2 SVGIG (reference sequence). The trim removed 2 bases at V and 7 bases at J, leaving 11 bases unmatched. CDR3 amino acids: CAWSSTGAANQPQHF. CDR3 DNA sequence: TGTGCCTGGAGTAGCACAGGGGCGGCTAACCAGCCCCAGCATTTT.

The chain is built from TRBV10-3 and TRBJ2-3; tentative D call: TRBD1 (5 bases). Germline CDR1 reads ENHRY; CDR2 reads SYGVKD. Trimming left V 8 bases short and J 5 bases short, with 11 bases between. The CDR3 spans 12 residues. This chain's CDR3 is CAIGREGDTQYF. The CDR3 region has the DNA TGTGCCATCGGCAGGGAAGGAGATACGCAGTATTTT.

The genes are TRBV29-1 and TRBJ1-5, with TRBD1 matching over 10 bases. The J segment lost 1 base and the V segment lost 6 bases, leaving 3 bases of the junction unmatched. The CDR3 contains 14 residues. Germline V gives CDR1 SQVTM, CDR2 ANQGSEA. CDR3 region: CSVTTGGSNQPQHF. For the CDR3, the DNA is TGCAGCGTCACGACAGGGGGCAGCAATCAGCCCCAGCATTTT.

This chain uses TRBV29-1 with TRBJ2-7; TRBD2 matches 7 bases. Germline CDR1 and CDR2: SQVTM and ANQGSEA. The V gene end was trimmed by 6 bases and the J gene end by 6 bases; junction bases not matched to a gene: 11. The CDR3 covers 13 residues. CDR3 nucleotide sequence: TGCAGCGTGGGGGGGAAGACAGCTATCGAGCAGTACTTC. This translates into CSVGGKTAIEQYF.

As regards this clone: The sample contains more than one DNA sequence encoding this CDR3. V usage is TRBV29-1 and J usage is TRBJ1-1, with 8 positions matching TRBD1. Germline CDR1 reads SQVTM; CDR2 reads ANQGSEA. CDR3 length: 13 residues. V shed 6 bases, J shed 1 base, and the junction held 4 bases outside the gene matches. The CDR3 region is CSVPGQGNTEAFF. CDR3 DNA sequence: TGCAGCGTCCCTGGACAGGGGAACACTGAAGCTTTCTTT.

This chain links TRBV7-2 with TRBJ2-1; TRBD1 matches 12 bases. V trimming: 6 bases; J trimming: 7 bases; junction bases outside the gene matches: 7. The length of the CDR3 is 15 residues. Per the germline V gene, CDR1 is SGHTA and CDR2 is FQGNSA. The CDR3 bases are TGTGCCAGCAGTAGACCGGGACAGGGGGCGAATGAGCAGTTCTTC. Encoded protein: CASSRPGQGANEQFF.